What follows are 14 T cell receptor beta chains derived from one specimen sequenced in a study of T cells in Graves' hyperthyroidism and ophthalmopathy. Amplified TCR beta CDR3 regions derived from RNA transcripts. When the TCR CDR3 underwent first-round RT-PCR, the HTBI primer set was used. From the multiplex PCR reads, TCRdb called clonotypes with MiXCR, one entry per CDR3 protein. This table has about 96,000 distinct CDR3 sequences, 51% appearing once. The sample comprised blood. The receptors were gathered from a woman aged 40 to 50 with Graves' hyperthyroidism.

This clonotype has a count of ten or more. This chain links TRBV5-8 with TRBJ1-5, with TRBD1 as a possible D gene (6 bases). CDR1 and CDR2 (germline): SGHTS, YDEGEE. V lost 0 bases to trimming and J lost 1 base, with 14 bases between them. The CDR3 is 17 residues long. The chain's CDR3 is CASSLAGQGLSNQPQHF. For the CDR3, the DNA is TGTGCCAGCAGCTTGGCTGGGCAGGGGCTCAGCAATCAGCCCCAGCATTTT.

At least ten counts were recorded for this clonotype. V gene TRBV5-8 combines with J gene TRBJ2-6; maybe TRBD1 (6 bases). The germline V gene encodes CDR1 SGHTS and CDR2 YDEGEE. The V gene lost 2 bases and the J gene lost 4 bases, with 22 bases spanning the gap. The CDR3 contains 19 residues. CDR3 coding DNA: TGTGCCAGCAGCTTACAACCTACAGGGCCCCAGAAAGGGGCCAACGTCCTGACTTTC. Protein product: CASSLQPTGPQKGANVLTF.

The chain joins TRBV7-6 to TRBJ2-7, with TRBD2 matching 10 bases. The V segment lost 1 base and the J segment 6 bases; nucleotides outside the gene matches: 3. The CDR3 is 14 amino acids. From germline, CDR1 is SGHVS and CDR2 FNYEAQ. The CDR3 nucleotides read TGTGCCAGCAGCTTAGGGGCTAGCGGGAGCGAGCAGTACTTC. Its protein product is CASSLGASGSEQYF.

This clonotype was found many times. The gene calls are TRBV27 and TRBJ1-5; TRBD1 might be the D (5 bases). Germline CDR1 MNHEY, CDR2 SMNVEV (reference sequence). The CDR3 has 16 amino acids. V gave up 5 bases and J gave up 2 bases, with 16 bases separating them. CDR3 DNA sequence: TGTGCCAGCAGTACCGCGATAGGGGTAGGCAATCAGCCCCAGCATTTT. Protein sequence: CASSTAIGVGNQPQHF.

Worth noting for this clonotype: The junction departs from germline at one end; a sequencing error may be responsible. The DNA for the CDR3 is TGTGCCAGCAGCGGAATTTCCGTAACTAATGAAAAACTATTTTTT. It specifies CASSGISVTNEKLFF. This chain connects TRBV7-6 to TRBJ1-4; D unclear. The CDR3 covers 15 residues. The V gene's germline CDR1 is SGHVS and CDR2 FNYEAQ.

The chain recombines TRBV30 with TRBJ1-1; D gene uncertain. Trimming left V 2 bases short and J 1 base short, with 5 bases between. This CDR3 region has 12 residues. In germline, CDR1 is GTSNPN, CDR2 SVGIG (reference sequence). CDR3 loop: CAWSYRNTEAFF. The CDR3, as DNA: TGTGCCTGGAGTTACAGGAACACTGAAGCTTTCTTT.

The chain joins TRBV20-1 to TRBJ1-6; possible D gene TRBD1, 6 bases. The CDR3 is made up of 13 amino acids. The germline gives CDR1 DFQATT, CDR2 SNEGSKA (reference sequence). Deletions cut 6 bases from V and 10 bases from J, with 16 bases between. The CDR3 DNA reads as TGCAGTGCAAACACAGGGAGGGGCTCACCCCTCCACTTT. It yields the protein CSANTGRGSPLHF.

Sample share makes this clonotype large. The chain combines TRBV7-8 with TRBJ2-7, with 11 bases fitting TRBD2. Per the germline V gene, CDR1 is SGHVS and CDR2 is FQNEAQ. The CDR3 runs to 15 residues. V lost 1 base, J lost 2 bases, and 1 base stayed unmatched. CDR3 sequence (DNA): TGTGCCAGCAGCTTAGGACTAGCGGGAACCTACGAGCAGTACTTC. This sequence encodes CASSLGLAGTYEQYF.

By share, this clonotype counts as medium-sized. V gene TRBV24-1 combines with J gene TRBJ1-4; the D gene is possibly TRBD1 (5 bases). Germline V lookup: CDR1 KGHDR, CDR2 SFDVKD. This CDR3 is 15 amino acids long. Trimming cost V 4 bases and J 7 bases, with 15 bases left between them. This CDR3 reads CATSDPRGGSEKLFF. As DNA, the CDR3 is TGTGCCACCAGTGACCCTCGGGGCGGGAGTGAAAAACTGTTTTTT.

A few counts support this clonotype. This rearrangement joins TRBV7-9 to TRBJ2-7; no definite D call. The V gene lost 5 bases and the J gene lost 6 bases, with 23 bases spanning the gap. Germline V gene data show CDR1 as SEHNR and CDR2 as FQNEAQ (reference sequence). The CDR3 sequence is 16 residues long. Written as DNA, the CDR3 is TGTGCCAGCAGCCCAGGCTCAGGTAACCCGCCGGGCGAGCAGTACTTC. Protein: CASSPGSGNPPGEQYF.

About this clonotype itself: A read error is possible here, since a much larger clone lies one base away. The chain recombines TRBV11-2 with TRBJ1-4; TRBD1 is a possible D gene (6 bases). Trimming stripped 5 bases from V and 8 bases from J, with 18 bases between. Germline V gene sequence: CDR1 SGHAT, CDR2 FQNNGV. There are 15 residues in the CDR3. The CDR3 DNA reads TGTGCCAGCAGCGTAATCGGGGGGCGAAAGGAAAAACTGTTTTTT. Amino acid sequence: CASSVIGGRKEKLFF.

The CDR3 bases are TGTGCCAGCAGAGGTGAAGGGGGGGACGCCGAAAAACTGTTTTTT. This gives the protein CASRGEGGDAEKLFF. The chain combines TRBV9 with TRBJ1-4; perhaps TRBD1 as D (6 bases). V was trimmed by 5 bases and J by 8 bases, leaving 19 bases between them. CDR3 length: 15 residues. Germline CDR1 reads SGDLS; CDR2 reads YYNGEE.

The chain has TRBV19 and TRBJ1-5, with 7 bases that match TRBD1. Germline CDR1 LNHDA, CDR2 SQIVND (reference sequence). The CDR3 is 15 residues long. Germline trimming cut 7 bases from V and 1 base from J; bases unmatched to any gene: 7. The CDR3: CASMVGGGSNQPQHF. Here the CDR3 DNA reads TGTGCCAGTATGGTAGGGGGCGGAAGCAATCAGCCCCAGCATTTT.

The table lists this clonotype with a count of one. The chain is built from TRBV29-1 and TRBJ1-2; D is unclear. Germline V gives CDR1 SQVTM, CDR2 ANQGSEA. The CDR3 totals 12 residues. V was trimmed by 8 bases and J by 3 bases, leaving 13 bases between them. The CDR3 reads CSQDGSYYGYTF. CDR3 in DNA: TGCAGCCAAGATGGGAGTTACTATGGCTACACCTTC.